This TCR beta chain was identified during a study of blood T cell repertoires in COVID-19. Using immunoSEQ multiplex PCR, the repertoire was profiled, and TCRdb retains in-frame clones only, with some absent. Here the sample spans approximately 140,000 clones, about 91% being singletons. The CDR3 length is 16 residues. Germline V gene sequence: CDR1 SGHTA, CDR2 FQGNSA. The V and J ends lost 2 bases and 0 bases respectively, with 11 bases between them. J is TRBJ1-5 and V is TRBV7-2; D call uncertain. The sequenced sample was peripheral blood. The sequence was collected from an older woman with acute or convalescent COVID-19. This CDR3 is CASSLLPVNSNQPQHF. The CDR3, as DNA: TGTGCCAGCAGCTTATTGCCAGTCAATAGCAATCAGCCCCAGCATTTT.